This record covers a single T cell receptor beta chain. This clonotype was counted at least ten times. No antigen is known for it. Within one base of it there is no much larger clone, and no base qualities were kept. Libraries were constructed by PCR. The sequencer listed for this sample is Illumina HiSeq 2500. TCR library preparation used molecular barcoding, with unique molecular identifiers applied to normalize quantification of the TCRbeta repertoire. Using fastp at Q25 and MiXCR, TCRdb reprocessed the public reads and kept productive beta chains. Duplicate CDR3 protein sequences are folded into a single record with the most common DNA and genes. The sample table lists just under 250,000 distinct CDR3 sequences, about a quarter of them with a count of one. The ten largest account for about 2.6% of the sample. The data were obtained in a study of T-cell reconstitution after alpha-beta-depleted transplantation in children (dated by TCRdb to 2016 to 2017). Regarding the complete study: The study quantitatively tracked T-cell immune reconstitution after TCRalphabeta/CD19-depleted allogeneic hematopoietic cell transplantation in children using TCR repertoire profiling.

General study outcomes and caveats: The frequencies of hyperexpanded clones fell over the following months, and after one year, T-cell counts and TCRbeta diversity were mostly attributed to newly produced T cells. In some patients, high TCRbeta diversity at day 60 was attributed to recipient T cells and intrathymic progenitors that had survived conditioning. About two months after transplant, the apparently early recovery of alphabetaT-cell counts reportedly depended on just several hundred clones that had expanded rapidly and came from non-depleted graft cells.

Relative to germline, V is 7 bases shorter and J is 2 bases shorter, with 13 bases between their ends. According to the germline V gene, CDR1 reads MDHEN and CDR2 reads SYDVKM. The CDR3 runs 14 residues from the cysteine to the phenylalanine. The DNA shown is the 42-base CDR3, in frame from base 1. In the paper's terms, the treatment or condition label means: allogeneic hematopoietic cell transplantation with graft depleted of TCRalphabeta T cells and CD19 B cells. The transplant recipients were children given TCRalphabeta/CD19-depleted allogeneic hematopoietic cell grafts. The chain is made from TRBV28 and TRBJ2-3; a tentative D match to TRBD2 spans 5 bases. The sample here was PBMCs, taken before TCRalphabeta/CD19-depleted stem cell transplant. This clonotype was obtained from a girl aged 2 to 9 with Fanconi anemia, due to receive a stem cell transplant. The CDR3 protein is CASKDWFYTDTQYF. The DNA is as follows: TGTGCCAGCAAGGACTGGTTTTACACAGATACGCAGTATTTT.